The clone carrying this TCR beta chain has only one observation. Its antigen remains unknown. Researchers ran the PCR with 60 Vbeta and 13 Jbeta primers. Assay: immunoSEQ multiplex PCR; the TCRdb copy retains only in-frame clones and omits some. There are some 140,000 clones in the sample; 65% to 80% occur only once, and around 9.1% lies in the top ten. This specimen belongs to a study of cytomegalovirus exposure and HLA in healthy donors. General study findings and limits: Later analysis identified about 18,000 TCR beta sequences associated with HLA alleles, using a false discovery rate threshold of 0.05. As immune exposure information, only CMV serostatus was available. TCR beta V- and J-gene trimming was later associated with a missense DCLRE1C variant. For most subjects, TCR beta sequences were reported to predict HLA-A and HLA-B alleles with accuracy.

Trimming took 3 bases from V and 5 from J; bases not matched to a gene: 5. The germline gives CDR1 LGHNA, CDR2 YSLEER. The CDR3 has 14 amino acids. The source is a woman in her 50s in good health and CMV-seropositive. Sequenced: PBMCs. The rearrangement uses TRBV4-3 and TRBJ2-5; 8 nucleotides line up with TRBD1. The CDR3 DNA sequence: TGCGCCAGCAGCCAGCCCGGACAGGGCGAGACCCAGTACTTC. It specifies CASSQPGQGETQYF.